The 12 T cell receptor beta chains reported below all come from one sample, sequenced in a study of CD4+ T cells in melanoma. Some clones are missing from TCRdb's copy, which holds only in-frame ones; the method was immunoSEQ multiplex PCR. The table includes some 21,000 clones, roughly 73% detected once. The receptors derive from a human donor with melanoma.

This clone has more than one count but fewer than ten. The V call is TRBV4-1, the J call TRBJ1-5; the D gene is possibly TRBD1 (6 bases). The V and J ends lost 1 base and 1 base respectively, with 14 bases between them. The CDR3 has 17 residues. CDR1 is MGHRA, CDR2 YSYEKL, per germline. The CDR3 DNA follows: TGCGCCAGCAGCCAAGTCCCTGGACAGCCGAGCAATCAGCCCCAGCATTTT. It yields the protein CASSQVPGQPSNQPQHF.

The genes are TRBV29-1 and TRBJ1-1, with 10 bases that match TRBD1. This CDR3 has 12 residues. Germline CDR1 and CDR2: SQVTM and ANQGSEA. The junction had 9 bases not matched to a gene; V was cut back by 7 bases and J by 10 bases. The CDR3 DNA follows: TGCAGCGCCAGACAGGGGGCTACGGCAGCTTTCTTT. Translating gives CSARQGATAAFF.

This clone is deemed medium-sized. The chain links TRBV7-6 to TRBJ1-1; no definite D call. Trimming pared 1 base from V and 5 bases from J, leaving 8 bases between. CDR1 SGHVS and CDR2 FNYEAQ come from the germline V gene. CDR3 length: 13 residues. CDR3 sequence: CASSLGGVTEAFF. DNA of the CDR3: TGTGCCAGCAGCTTAGGTGGAGTTACTGAAGCTTTCTTT.

The rearrangement joins TRBV6-5 to TRBJ1-6, with D hard to call. Germline loops: CDR1 MNHEY, CDR2 SVGAGI. This CDR3 is 16 amino acids long. Trimming cost V 2 bases and J 0 bases, with 8 bases left between them. The CDR3 sequence is CASSYKGNSYNSPLHF. The CDR3 bases are TGTGCCAGCAGTTACAAAGGAAACTCCTATAATTCACCCCTCCACTTT.

This clone was seen just once. V is TRBV4-1 and J is TRBJ1-2, with 7 bases aligning to TRBD1. The V segment lost 2 bases and the J segment 3 bases; nucleotides outside the gene matches: 9. Germline V CDR1 and CDR2: MGHRA, YSYEKL. The CDR3 length is 16 residues. The CDR3 sequence is CASSQTQDRTYYGYTF. CDR3 coding DNA: TGCGCCAGCAGCCAAACCCAGGACAGGACCTACTATGGCTACACCTTC.

The genes are TRBV4-1 and TRBJ2-5; 11 nucleotides match TRBD2. Per germline, CDR1 MGHRA and CDR2 YSYEKL. This CDR3 is built from 16 residues. Trimming cost V 1 base and J 7 bases; bases outside gene matches: 8. CDR3 nucleotides: TGCGCCAGCAGCCAAGGCCCTCTAGCGGGGGGCGGGACCCAGTACTTC. Protein sequence: CASSQGPLAGGGTQYF.

CDR3 protein: CASSSLPRGTPEQYF. The CDR3 DNA sequence: TGTGCCAGCAGCTCCTTACCTCGGGGGACTCCCGAGCAGTACTTC. The chain links TRBV7-9 to TRBJ2-7; TRBD2 might be the D (6 bases). Deletions cut 4 bases from V and 6 bases from J, with 19 bases between. Germline CDR1 reads SEHNR; CDR2 reads FQNEAQ (reference sequence). This CDR3 region has 15 residues.

The J gene is TRBJ2-5, the V gene TRBV6-6; 11 bases are shared with TRBD2. Germline V lookup: CDR1 MNHNY, CDR2 SVGAGI (reference sequence). The CDR3 sequence is 15 residues long. The trim removed 6 bases at V and 4 bases at J, leaving 7 bases unmatched. CDR3 amino acids: CASRPIAGGGETQYF. The CDR3 nucleotides are TGTGCCAGCAGGCCGATAGCGGGGGGGGGAGAGACCCAGTACTTC.

The chain links TRBV5-4 to TRBJ1-6; TRBD1 agrees at 9 bases. The CDR3 is 16 residues long. CDR1 and CDR2 from the germline V gene are SGHNT and YYREEE (reference sequence). With 4 bases clipped from V and 10 bases from J, the junction kept 12 bases outside the gene matches. The CDR3 DNA is TGTGCCAGCAGCCTCACCGGACAGGGGTGGGGGTCACCCCTCCACTTT. Translation: CASSLTGQGWGSPLHF.

The chain uses TRBV6-5 and TRBJ1-2; D might be TRBD1 (5 bases). The germline V gene encodes CDR1 MNHEY and CDR2 SVGAGI. V was shortened by 0 bases and J by 7 bases, with 9 bases between the two germline ends. The CDR3 consists of 13 residues. The CDR3 DNA reads TGTGCCAGCAGTTACTCGACGGGGGGTGGCTACACCTTC. Its protein product is CASSYSTGGGYTF.

This chain connects TRBV13 to TRBJ2-7; 7 bases line up with TRBD1. CDR3 length: 16 residues. Germline V CDR1 and CDR2: PRHDT, FYEKMQ (reference sequence). V shed 2 bases and J 0 bases; nucleotides not matched to a gene: 7. The CDR3: CASSLSTGVSSYEQYF. Written as DNA, the CDR3 is TGTGCCAGCAGCTTAAGCACAGGGGTAAGCTCCTACGAGCAGTACTTC.

This clone occurred a few times. The chain has TRBV19 and TRBJ1-5; TRBD1 matches 7 bases. Germline CDR1 LNHDA, CDR2 SQIVND (reference sequence). There are 13 residues in the CDR3. With 7 bases clipped from V and 4 bases from J, the junction kept 4 bases outside the gene matches. The CDR3 loop is CASKGQPNQPQHF. For the CDR3, the DNA is TGTGCCAGTAAGGGACAGCCAAATCAGCCCCAGCATTTT. The variable domain in full, completed from reference TRBV19 and TRBJ1-5, reads DGGITQSPKYLFRKEGQNVTLSCEQNLNHDAMYWYRQDPGQGLRLIYYSQIVNDFQKGDIAEGYSVSREKKESFPLTVTSAQKNPTAFYLCASKGQPNQPQHFGDGTRLSIL.